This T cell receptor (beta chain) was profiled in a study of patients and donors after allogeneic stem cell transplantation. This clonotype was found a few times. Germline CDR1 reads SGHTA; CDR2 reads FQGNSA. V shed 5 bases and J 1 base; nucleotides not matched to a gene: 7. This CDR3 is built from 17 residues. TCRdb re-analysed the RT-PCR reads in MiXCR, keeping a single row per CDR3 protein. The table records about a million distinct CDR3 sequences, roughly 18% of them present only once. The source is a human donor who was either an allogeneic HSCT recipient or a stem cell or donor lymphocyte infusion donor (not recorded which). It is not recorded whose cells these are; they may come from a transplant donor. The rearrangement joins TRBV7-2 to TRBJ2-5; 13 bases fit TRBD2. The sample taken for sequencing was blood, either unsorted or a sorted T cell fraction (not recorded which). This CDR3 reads CASSQGGLAGTQETQYF. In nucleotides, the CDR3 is TGTGCCAGCAGCCAAGGGGGACTAGCGGGAACCCAAGAGACCCAGTACTTC.